The 13 T cell receptor beta chains below come from one sample, sequenced in a study of blood T cells in healthy people across ages. Next came a second PCR, run for roughly 6 to 11 cycles, which used a sample-barcoded 5' primer along with a J-beta primer mix. TCRdb reprocessed the 5' RACE reads via MiXCR and lists one record per CDR3 protein. The table lists about 1 million distinct CDR3 sequences, 35% to 55% of them singletons. The sequenced sample consisted of blood. The receptors originated from an older woman in good health.

This clonotype occurred a few times. The rearrangement links TRBV10-2 to TRBJ1-2, with D perhaps TRBD1 (6 bases). Germline V lookup: CDR1 WSHSY, CDR2 SAAADI. Trimming took off 0 bases at V and 6 bases at J, with 17 bases between the two ends. The CDR3 consists of 16 residues. The CDR3 region has the DNA TGCGCCAGCAGTGAGTCGGGGGGCAGGGAAAGGCATGGCTACACCTTC. It encodes CASSESGGRERHGYTF.

The chain uses TRBV5-1 and TRBJ2-5, with unresolved D. Trimming cost V 0 bases and J 6 bases, with 9 bases left between them. From germline, CDR1 is SGHRS and CDR2 YFSETQ. The CDR3 spans 13 residues. CDR3 protein: CASSLATEKTQYF. CDR3 in DNA: TGCGCCAGCAGCTTGGCTACGGAGAAGACCCAGTACTTC.

V is TRBV7-9 and J is TRBJ2-7; TRBD2 aligns across 8 bases. V lost 0 bases, J lost 5 bases, and 12 bases stayed unmatched. The CDR3 runs to 17 residues. Per the germline V gene, CDR1 is SEHNR and CDR2 is FQNEAQ (reference sequence). Here the CDR3 DNA reads TGTGCCAGCAGCTTAGCCCCGGGGGGACTAGTAGGACACGAGCAGTACTTC. Its translation: CASSLAPGGLVGHEQYF.

V and J are TRBV2 and TRBJ2-3; 12 bases are shared with TRBD2. The CDR3 consists of 16 residues. V lost 6 bases and J lost 1; bases outside the gene matches: 5. Germline lookup yields CDR1 SNHLY and CDR2 FYNNEI. The CDR3 DNA follows: TGTGCCAGCAGGAAGAGGACTAGCGGGGGCACAGATACGCAGTATTTT. Translated: CASRKRTSGGTDTQYF.

The rearrangement links TRBV28 to TRBJ2-4, with D unclear. Matching the DNA end better, TRBJ2-7 makes the J call doubtful. The CDR3 is 13 residues long. Germline V CDR1 and CDR2: MDHEN, SYDVKM. The CDR3: CASTKRPSYEQYF. The CDR3 region has the DNA TGTGCCAGCACCAAGAGGCCTTCCTACGAGCAGTACTTC.

This chain uses TRBV3-1 with TRBJ2-7; no reliable D call. The V and J ends lost 1 base and 5 bases respectively, with 9 bases between them. The germline gives CDR1 LGHDT, CDR2 YNNKEL (reference sequence). The CDR3 covers 13 residues. CDR3 nucleotides: TGTGCCAGCAGCCAAGGTCTGTTTGACGAGCAGTACTTC. Protein sequence: CASSQGLFDEQYF.

The chain links TRBV30 to TRBJ1-6; possible D gene TRBD1, 6 bases. The CDR3 contains 14 residues. The V gene's germline CDR1 is GTSNPN and CDR2 SVGIG (reference sequence). Trimming left V 8 bases short and J 5 bases short, with 16 bases between. The CDR3 DNA is TGTGCCCTCTTCGGCGGACAGAATAATTCACCCCTCCACTTT. This encodes CALFGGQNNSPLHF.

The J gene is TRBJ2-3, the V gene TRBV18; D is unclear. The CDR3 extends over 15 amino acids. Trimming pared 1 base from V and 1 base from J, leaving 9 bases between. Per germline, CDR1 KGHSH and CDR2 LQKENI. The CDR3 sequence is CASSPQGVGTDTQYF. CDR3 sequence (DNA): TGTGCCAGCTCACCACAGGGTGTCGGCACAGATACGCAGTATTTT.

This clonotype was counted a few times. The rearrangement links TRBV29-1 to TRBJ2-7; the match to TRBD1 covers 8 bases. The V gene end was trimmed by 6 bases and the J gene end by 0 bases; junction bases not matched to a gene: 7. From germline, CDR1 is SQVTM and CDR2 ANQGSEA. The CDR3 totals 14 residues. The CDR3 is CSVATGQVSYEQYF. The CDR3 DNA reads as TGCAGCGTGGCCACGGGACAGGTCTCCTACGAGCAGTACTTC.

The chain carries TRBV10-3 and TRBJ2-3; 12 positions match TRBD2. Germline values: CDR1 ENHRY, CDR2 SYGVKD. Unmatched junction bases numbered 2, after V lost 8 bases and J lost 2 bases. This CDR3 has 14 residues. The CDR3 nucleotides read TGTGCCATCCGGACTAGCGGGACCACAGATACGCAGTATTTT. Encoded protein: CAIRTSGTTDTQYF.

The CDR3 is CAWNQGPYNEQFF. In nucleotides, the CDR3 is TGTGCCTGGAACCAGGGCCCCTACAATGAGCAGTTCTTC. V and J are TRBV30 and TRBJ2-1; D perhaps matches TRBD1 (5 bases). Germline lookup yields CDR1 GTSNPN and CDR2 SVGIG (reference sequence). CDR3 length: 13 amino acids. Trimming took 4 bases from V and 2 from J, leaving 9 bases between them.

This chain connects TRBV6-5 to TRBJ1-4, with D unclear. Deletions cut 0 bases from V and 0 bases from J, with 5 bases between. This CDR3 spans 15 amino acids. Germline lookup yields CDR1 MNHEY and CDR2 SVGAGI. The CDR3, as DNA: TGTGCCAGCAGTTACTCAGGAGCAACTAATGAAAAACTGTTTTTT. As protein: CASSYSGATNEKLFF.

This clonotype showed up just a few times. V is TRBV3-1 and J is TRBJ2-4, with 7 bases lining up with TRBD2. The length of the CDR3 is 15 residues. The V gene's germline CDR1 is LGHDT and CDR2 YNNKEL (reference sequence). Trimming at V came to 1 base and at J to 8 bases, leaving 8 bases not matched to a gene. CDR3 in amino acids: CASSQGREYGDIQYF. Written as DNA, the CDR3 is TGTGCCAGCAGCCAAGGGCGGGAGTATGGGGACATTCAGTACTTC.